The source of this T cell receptor beta chain is a study of control samples from healthy donors and cancer patients (dated by TCRdb to 2019 to 2021). The protocol used for the library was the immunoSEQ multiplex PCR assay. Sourced from immuneACCESS, this table was stored by TCRdb with only in-frame sequences that have V and J called. A share of the clones is absent; for the studies checked, an unresolved V gene accounts for under half, and the remainder has no known explanation. The sample has 180,000 or so clones on record, roughly 91% of them singletons. About 1.6% of the sample is in the top ten clones. CDR1 and CDR2, looked up from the germline V gene, are SGHTA and FQGNSA. A distance of 13 bases separates the germline ends of V and J, which lose 5 bases and 2 bases respectively. Including cysteine and phenylalanine, the CDR3 has 15 amino acids. Kept here is only the CDR3 DNA, which spans 45 bases and is read in frame from base 1.

For this clone: No cognate antigen has been identified for it. No much larger clone is present one base from it, and per-base qualities are unavailable.

This clonotype originated in a woman between 25 and 40 years old in good health. The V and J genes are TRBV7-2 and TRBJ1-3; the D gene is possibly TRBD1, with 6 bases matching. What was sequenced was blood. The CDR3 sequence is CASSRQGSTGNTIYF. The base sequence is TGTGCCAGCAGCCGGCAGGGGTCTACTGGAAACACCATATATTTT.